This T cell receptor beta chain was documented in a study of shared clonotypes between healthy human individuals. V was clipped by 4 bases and J by 9 bases, with 22 bases between them. Germline loops: CDR1 MDHEN, CDR2 SYDVKM. This CDR3 has 16 residues. Subsets obtained from CD4+ cells comprised CD45RA+ naive and CD45RA-negative memory cells. As to this clone: Antigen specificity is unknown.

For each subset, genomic DNA was distributed in equal portions over several immunoSEQ plates. Sequenced by immunoSEQ multiplex PCR; TCRdb stores in-frame clones only, minus some. In the table there are 2 million to 3 million clones, 90% to 95% of which are singletons. Study results and limitations: Sequencing depth was expected to affect clonotype sharing among donors. The sole specimen, blood, was sampled, and tissue repertoires likely differ.

The source material was naive CD4+ T cells sorted from blood. The subset is: CD45RA+ positively selected. The receptor was isolated from a man aged 18 to 30 in good health. J is TRBJ2-1 and V is TRBV28, with D tentatively TRBD2 (6 bases). CDR3 sequence (DNA): TGTGCCAGCAGTTCCCAGAAGGAGGGATCTCTTCCTGAGCAGTTCTTC. Amino acids: CASSSQKEGSLPEQFF.